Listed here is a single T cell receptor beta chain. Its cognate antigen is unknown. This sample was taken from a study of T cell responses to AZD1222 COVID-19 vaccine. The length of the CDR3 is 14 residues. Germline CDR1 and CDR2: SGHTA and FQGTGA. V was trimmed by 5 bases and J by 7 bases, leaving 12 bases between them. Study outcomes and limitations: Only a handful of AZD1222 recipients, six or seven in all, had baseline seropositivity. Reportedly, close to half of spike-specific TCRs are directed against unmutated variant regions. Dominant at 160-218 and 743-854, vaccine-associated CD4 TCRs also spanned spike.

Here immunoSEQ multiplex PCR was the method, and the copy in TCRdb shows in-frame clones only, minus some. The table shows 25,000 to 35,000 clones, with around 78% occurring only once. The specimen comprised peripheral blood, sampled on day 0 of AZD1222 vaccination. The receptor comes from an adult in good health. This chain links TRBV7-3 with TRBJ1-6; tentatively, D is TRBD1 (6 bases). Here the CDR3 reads CASSPGAWNSPLHF. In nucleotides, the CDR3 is TGTGCCAGCAGCCCGGGGGCTTGGAATTCACCCCTCCACTTT.